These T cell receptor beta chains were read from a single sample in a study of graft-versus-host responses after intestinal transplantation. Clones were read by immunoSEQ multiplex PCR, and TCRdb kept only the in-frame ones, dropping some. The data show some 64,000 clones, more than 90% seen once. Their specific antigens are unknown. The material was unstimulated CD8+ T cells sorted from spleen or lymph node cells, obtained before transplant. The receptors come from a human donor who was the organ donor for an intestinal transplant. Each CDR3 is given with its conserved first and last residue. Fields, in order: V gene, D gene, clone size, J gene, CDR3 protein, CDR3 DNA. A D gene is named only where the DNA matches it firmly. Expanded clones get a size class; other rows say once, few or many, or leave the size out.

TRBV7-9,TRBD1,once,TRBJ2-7,CASSPEDRTLSF,TGTGCCAGCAGCCCCGAGGACAGGACCCTCTCCTTC
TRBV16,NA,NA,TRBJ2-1,CASSPGSSYNEQFF,TGTGCCAGCAGCCCGGGGAGCTCCTACAATGAGCAGTTCTTC
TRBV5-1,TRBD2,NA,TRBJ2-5,CASSYPVSGRETQYF,TGCGCCAGCAGCTACCCCGTAAGCGGGAGAGAGACCCAGTACTTC
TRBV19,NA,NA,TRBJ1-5,CASSRVGQPQHF,TGTGCCAGTAGCCGGGTCGGCCAGCCCCAGCATTTT
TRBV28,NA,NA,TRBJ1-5,CASSFNTGYQPQHF,TGTGCCAGCAGTTTCAATACAGGCTATCAGCCCCAGCATTTT
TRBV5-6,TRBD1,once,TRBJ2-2,CASSWGTGNTGELFF,TGTGCCAGCAGCTGGGGGACAGGGAACACCGGGGAGCTGTTTTTT
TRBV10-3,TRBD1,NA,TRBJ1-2,CAISGGQCYGYTF,TGTGCCATCAGTGGGGGACAGTGCTATGGCTACACCTTC
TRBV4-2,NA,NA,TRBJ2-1,CASSPGTDEQFF,TGTGCCAGCAGCCCTGGGACTGATGAGCAGTTCTTC
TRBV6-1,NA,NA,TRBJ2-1,CASSEAEYNEQFF,TGTGCCAGCAGTGAAGCGGAGTACAATGAGCAGTTCTTC
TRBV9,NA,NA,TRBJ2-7,CASSARDWGYEQYF,TGTGCCAGCAGCGCAAGGGACTGGGGCTACGAGCAGTACTTC
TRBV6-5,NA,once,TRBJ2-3,CASSHQSSSTDTQYF,TGTGCCAGCAGTCACCAGTCGTCTAGCACAGATACGCAGTATTTT
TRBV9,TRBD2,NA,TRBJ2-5,CASSPAGLAGTGGAAQYF,TGTGCCAGCAGCCCCGCGGGACTAGCGGGCACTGGCGGAGCGGCCCAGTACTTC
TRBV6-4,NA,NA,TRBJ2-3,CASSDGTHTDTQYF,TGTGCCAGCAGTGACGGGACTCACACAGATACGCAGTATTTT
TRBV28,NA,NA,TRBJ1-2,CASSFPNNYGYTF,TGTGCCAGCAGTTTCCCCAATAACTATGGCTACACCTTC
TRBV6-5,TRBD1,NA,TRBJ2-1,CASSYPTGEDEQFF,TGTGCCAGCAGTTATCCGACAGGGGAGGATGAGCAGTTCTTC
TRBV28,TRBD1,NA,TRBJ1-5,CASSSDRFFNQPQHF,TGTGCCAGCAGTTCGGACAGGTTTTTCAATCAGCCCCAGCATTTT
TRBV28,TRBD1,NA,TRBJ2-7,CASSLGQDYYEQYF,TGTGCCAGCAGTTTGGGACAGGATTACTACGAGCAGTACTTC
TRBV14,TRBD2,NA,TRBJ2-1,CASRTGGYNEQFF,TGTGCCAGCAGAACGGGAGGGTACAATGAGCAGTTCTTC
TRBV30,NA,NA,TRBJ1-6,CAWVGEGDSPLHF,TGTGCCTGGGTCGGAGAGGGGGATTCACCCCTCCACTTT
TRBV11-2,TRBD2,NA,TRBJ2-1,CASSQKTSGFYNEQFF,TGTGCCAGCAGCCAGAAAACTAGCGGGTTCTACAATGAGCAGTTCTTC
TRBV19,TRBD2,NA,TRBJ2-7,CASRTSGSYEQYF,TGTGCCAGTAGGACTAGCGGGAGCTACGAGCAGTACTTC
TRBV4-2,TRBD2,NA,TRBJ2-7,CASSQRHGLAGERQYF,TGTGCCAGCAGCCAACGTCACGGACTAGCGGGAGAACGGCAGTACTTC
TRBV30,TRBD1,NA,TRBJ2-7,CAWSEGTGGFKSYEQYF,TGTGCCTGGAGTGAAGGGACAGGGGGCTTCAAATCCTACGAGCAGTACTTC
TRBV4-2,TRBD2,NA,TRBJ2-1,CASSQEGTSGYNEQFF,TGTGCCAGCAGCCAAGAAGGGACTAGCGGATACAATGAGCAGTTCTTC
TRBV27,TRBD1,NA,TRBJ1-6,CASTLTGVGSPLHF,TGTGCCAGCACCCTGACAGGGGTTGGATCACCCCTCCACTTT
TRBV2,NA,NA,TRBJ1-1,CASSAVGTEAFF,TGTGCCAGCAGTGCAGTTGGCACTGAAGCTTTCTTT
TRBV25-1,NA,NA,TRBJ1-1,CASRDTGYTEAFF,TGTGCCAGCAGAGACACAGGGTACACTGAAGCTTTCTTT
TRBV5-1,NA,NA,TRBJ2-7,CASSLATAPYEQYF,TGCGCCAGCAGCTTGGCTACAGCCCCCTACGAGCAGTACTTC
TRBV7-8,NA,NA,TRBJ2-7,CASSAQGPLSYEQYF,TGTGCCAGCAGCGCACAGGGTCCCTTATCCTACGAGCAGTACTTC
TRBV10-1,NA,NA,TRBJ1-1,CASSESFMNTEAFF,TGCGCCAGCAGTGAGTCGTTCATGAACACTGAAGCTTTCTTT
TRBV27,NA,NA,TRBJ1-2,CASSLGGVGGYTF,TGTGCCAGCAGTTTAGGAGGGGTGGGAGGCTACACCTTC
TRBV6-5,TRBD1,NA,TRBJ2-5,CASSLGTGKEAQYF,TGTGCCAGCAGCCTCGGGACAGGCAAAGAGGCCCAGTACTTC
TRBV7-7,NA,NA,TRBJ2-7,CASSPFYEQYF,TGTGCTAGCAGCCCTTTTTACGAGCAGTACTTC
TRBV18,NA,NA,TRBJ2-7,CASSPRPRGELAYEQYF,TGTGCCAGCTCACCACGCCCGCGCGGGGAGTTAGCCTACGAGCAGTACTTC
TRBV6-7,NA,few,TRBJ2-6,CARLGRGTSGANVLTF,TGTGCCAGGCTAGGACGGGGAACCTCTGGGGCCAACGTCCTGACTTTC
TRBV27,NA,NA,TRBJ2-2,CASSLGLTGELFF,TGTGCCAGCAGTTTGGGACTCACCGGGGAGCTGTTTTTT
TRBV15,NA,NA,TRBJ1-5,CATSEGEGQPQHF,TGTGCCACCAGCGAAGGAGAGGGACAGCCCCAGCATTTT
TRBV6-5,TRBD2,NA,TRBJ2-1,CASSYTSGNEQFF,TGTGCCAGCAGTTACACTAGCGGCAATGAGCAGTTCTTC
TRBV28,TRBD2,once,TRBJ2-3,CASSWPGLAGSTDTQYF,TGTGCCAGCAGTTGGCCGGGACTAGCGGGCAGCACAGATACGCAGTATTTT
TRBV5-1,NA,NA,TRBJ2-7,CASSLADILFGYEQYF,TGCGCCAGCAGCTTGGCCGACATCCTGTTCGGCTACGAGCAGTACTTC
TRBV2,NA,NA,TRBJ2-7,CASSGGGTEIYEQYF,TGTGCCAGCAGTGGAGGAGGGACCGAGATCTACGAGCAGTACTTC
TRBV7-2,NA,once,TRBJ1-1,CASSWGQNTEAFF,TGTGCCAGCAGCTGGGGACAGAACACTGAAGCTTTCTTT
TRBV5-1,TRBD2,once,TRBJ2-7,CASSFLREGRDEQYF,TGCGCCAGCAGCTTCTTGCGGGAGGGCCGGGACGAGCAGTACTTC
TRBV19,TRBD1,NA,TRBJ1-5,CASETYRGEINQPQHF,TGTGCCAGTGAAACCTACAGGGGCGAAATCAATCAGCCCCAGCATTTT
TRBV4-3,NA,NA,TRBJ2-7,CASSPGPGNVEQYF,TGCGCCAGCAGCCCGGGCCCAGGGAACGTCGAGCAGTACTTC